This entry describes one TCR beta chain. This sample is drawn from a study of blood T cell repertoires in COVID-19. The protocol was immunoSEQ multiplex PCR, while the TCRdb copy is restricted to in-frame clones and leaves out a portion. The sample holds about 190,000 clones, 70% to 90% seen once. Trimming removed 4 bases from V and 1 base from J; junction bases left unmatched: 2. Per the germline V gene, CDR1 is SGHVS and CDR2 is FQNEAQ. CDR3 length equals 14 residues. The specimen was peripheral blood. The chain is built from TRBV7-8 and TRBJ1-2, with 8 positions matching TRBD1. The clonotype was recovered from a woman aged 40-49 years who had recovered from COVID-19. CDR3 residues: CASSYTGGNYGYTF. In DNA form, the CDR3 reads TGTGCCAGCAGCTACACAGGGGGTAACTATGGCTACACCTTC.